The 32 T cell receptor beta chains presented below share a single source sample, sequenced in a study of cytomegalovirus exposure and HLA in healthy donors. PCR primers comprised 60 Vbeta and 13 Jbeta primers. The method was immunoSEQ multiplex PCR; TCRdb's version includes in-frame clones alone and lacks a portion of them. In the table there are roughly 110,000 clones, over 60% of which are singletons. Sequencing used PBMCs. All receptors derive from a man between 18 and 29 years old in good health and CMV-seropositive.

The V gene is TRBV29-1, the J gene TRBJ2-3; the match to TRBD2 covers 14 bases. The CDR3 length is 17 residues. The germline V gene has CDR1 SQVTM and CDR2 ANQGSEA. With V trimmed by 0 bases and J by 5 bases, 7 bases remained unmatched. CDR3 sequence (DNA): TGCAGCGTTGAAGACTACTGGACTAGCGGGGGGCTAGATACGCAGTATTTT. It translates to CSVEDYWTSGGLDTQYF.

V usage is TRBV18 and J usage is TRBJ2-7, with TRBD1 as a possible D gene (5 bases). The CDR3 is 13 amino acids. The germline V gene has CDR1 KGHSH and CDR2 LQKENI. V lost 2 bases to trimming and J lost 6 bases, with 11 bases between them. The DNA for the CDR3 is TGTGCCAGCTCACCAGCCCAGGGCAGCGAGCAGTACTTC. Translating gives CASSPAQGSEQYF.

This clone was observed a handful of times. This chain links TRBV19 with TRBJ1-1; maybe TRBD1 (5 bases). Per germline, CDR1 LNHDA and CDR2 SQIVND (reference sequence). Trimming stripped 2 bases from V and 0 bases from J, with 10 bases between. The CDR3 consists of 15 residues. Here the CDR3 reads CASSIFGGLNTEAFF. Here the CDR3 DNA reads TGTGCCAGTAGTATATTCGGGGGACTGAACACTGAAGCTTTCTTT.

The chain uses TRBV9 and TRBJ2-5; TRBD2 matches 11 bases. CDR1 is SGDLS, CDR2 YYNGEE, per germline. V was pared by 2 bases and J by 2 bases, with 5 bases of the junction left unmatched. The CDR3 length is 16 residues. The CDR3 sequence: CASSVDSGGVQETQYF. As DNA, the CDR3 is TGTGCCAGCAGCGTCGATAGCGGGGGGGTACAAGAGACCCAGTACTTC.

The rearrangement uses TRBV5-6 and TRBJ2-5, with D perhaps TRBD1 (5 bases). V was shortened by 0 bases and J by 4 bases, with 7 bases between the two germline ends. CDR1 is SGHDT, CDR2 YYEEEE, per germline. The CDR3 spans 13 residues. The CDR3 reads CASSLDQGETQYF. Written as DNA, the CDR3 is TGTGCCAGCAGCTTGGATCAGGGAGAGACCCAGTACTTC.

This clone showed up just a few times. The V gene is TRBV6-5, the J gene TRBJ2-7, with D unclear. The CDR3 totals 15 residues. Germline CDR1 is MNHEY and CDR2 is SVGAGI. The V gene lost 4 bases and the J gene lost 5 bases, with 18 bases spanning the gap. The CDR3 reads CASSFPRPGLDEQYF. CDR3 nucleotide sequence: TGTGCCAGCAGTTTCCCCCGCCCCGGGTTGGACGAGCAGTACTTC.

The chain recombines TRBV19 with TRBJ2-5; 11 bases are shared with TRBD2. After removal of 3 bases from V and 1 base from J, the junction contained 1 base not matched to a gene. This CDR3 is 15 amino acids long. Germline loops: CDR1 LNHDA, CDR2 SQIVND (reference sequence). The CDR3 DNA is TGTGCCAGTAGTATCCTAGCGGGGGGCCAAGAGACCCAGTACTTC. Its protein is CASSILAGGQETQYF.

This clone was detected a few times. This chain uses TRBV5-5 with TRBJ1-2; a weak D match, TRBD1 (6 bases). The V end was cut by 0 bases, the J end by 6 bases, with 12 bases between. The CDR3 spans 14 residues. Germline lookup yields CDR1 SGHKS and CDR2 YYEKEE (reference sequence). The CDR3 bases are TGTGCCAGCAGCTTGGTCGCAGGGGCGGATGGCTACACCTTC. Its translation is CASSLVAGADGYTF.

This clone was seen only a few times. Here the CDR3 reads CASTLTSGGADTQYF. The CDR3 DNA is TGTGCCAGCACCCTGACTAGCGGCGGGGCAGATACGCAGTATTTT. This chain uses TRBV6-5 with TRBJ2-3, with 9 bases matching TRBD2. With 7 bases clipped from V and 4 bases from J, the junction kept 9 bases outside the gene matches. The CDR3 has 15 amino acids. CDR1 and CDR2 from the germline V gene are MNHEY and SVGAGI.

This chain joins TRBV6-5 and TRBJ1-6, with 9 positions matching TRBD1. V dropped 5 bases and J dropped 6; count of bases not matched to a gene: 2. The CDR3 covers 14 residues. Germline CDR1 and CDR2: MNHEY and SVGAGI. The CDR3 loop is CASSPGQGNSPLHF. The CDR3 nucleotides are TGTGCCAGCAGTCCGGGACAGGGTAATTCACCCCTCCACTTT.

This chain links TRBV5-4 with TRBJ1-2; 7 bases are a match to TRBD1. With V trimmed by 0 bases and J by 6 bases, 8 bases remained unmatched. This CDR3 comprises 15 residues. Germline V gene data show CDR1 as SGHNT and CDR2 as YYREEE (reference sequence). CDR3 DNA: TGTGCCAGCAGCTTGGAAGCTCAGACAGGGCATGGCTACACCTTC. Amino acid sequence: CASSLEAQTGHGYTF.

The chain is built from TRBV7-2 and TRBJ2-4, with a tentative D call TRBD2 (5 bases). The CDR3 contains 12 residues. Trimming removed 2 bases at V and 12 bases at J, with 11 bases between. The germline V gene has CDR1 SGHTA and CDR2 FQGNSA. The CDR3 DNA reads as TGTGCCAGCAGCTTAAATGGGCGGGCTCAGTACTTC. Translated, it gives CASSLNGRAQYF.

The V call is TRBV7-9, the J call TRBJ2-5; D is perhaps TRBD2 (6 bases). The CDR3 is made up of 15 amino acids. The germline V gene encodes CDR1 SEHNR and CDR2 FQNEAQ (reference sequence). The V and J ends lost 2 bases and 4 bases respectively, with 14 bases between them. CDR3 sequence: CASSLTTSSSETQYF. CDR3 bases: TGTGCCAGCAGCTTAACCACTAGCTCCTCAGAGACCCAGTACTTC. The variable domain in full, completed from reference TRBV7-9 and TRBJ2-5, reads DTGVSQNPRHKITKRGQNVTFRCDPISEHNRLYWYRQTLGQGPEFLTYFQNEAQLEKSRLLSDRFSAERPKGSFSTLEIQRTEQGDSAMYLCASSLTTSSSETQYFGPGTRLLVL.

This clone was detected only a few times. The chain carries TRBV9 and TRBJ2-7, with 7 positions matching TRBD2. Germline lookup yields CDR1 SGDLS and CDR2 YYNGEE. The CDR3 sequence is 15 residues long. CDR3 region: CASSASGTTHTRRGV. DNA of the CDR3: TGTGCCAGCAGCGCCTCCGGGACTACCCACACACGAAGGGGCGTC.

V usage is TRBV28 and J usage is TRBJ2-3, with D hard to call. Germline assignment: CDR1 MDHEN and CDR2 SYDVKM. The CDR3 extends over 16 amino acids. Trimming took off 5 bases at V and 0 bases at J, with 15 bases between the two ends. CDR3 coding DNA: TGTGCCAGCAGTGCCTTTCTAGGCGCCAGCACAGATACGCAGTATTTT. Residues: CASSAFLGASTDTQYF.

The J gene is TRBJ2-2, the V gene TRBV10-1, with D possibly TRBD1 on 5 matching bases. Trimming shortened V by 6 bases and J by 0 bases, and 8 bases separated the two germline ends. This CDR3 comprises 14 residues. Germline assignment: CDR1 WNHNN and CDR2 SYGVQD (reference sequence). CDR3 sequence: CASRQTANTGELFF. CDR3 nucleotide sequence: TGCGCCAGCAGGCAGACAGCGAACACCGGGGAGCTGTTTTTT.

The chain joins TRBV19 to TRBJ2-5; D gene uncertain. The J call may be in error: the DNA end matches TRBJ2-7 better. CDR1 and CDR2 (germline): LNHDA, SQIVND (reference sequence). The CDR3 length is 14 residues. The CDR3 coding sequence is TGTGCCAGTAGTATCCTTTTAAGCTCCTACGAGCAGTACTTC. This sequence encodes CASSILLSSYEQYF.

This chain uses TRBV5-5 with TRBJ2-2, with 10 bases matching TRBD1. The CDR3 spans 15 residues. J was trimmed by 3 bases and V by 3 bases; bases with no gene match: 2. Germline CDR1 and CDR2: SGHKS and YYEKEE (reference sequence). CDR3 nucleotides: TGTGCCAGCAGCTGGACAGGGGGGGACACCGGGGAGCTGTTTTTT. It specifies CASSWTGGDTGELFF.

The CDR3 DNA reads as TGTGCCAGCAGTTACCGGGACACAGACGAGCAGTACTTC. It is translated as CASSYRDTDEQYF. This chain joins TRBV6-6 and TRBJ2-7; D may be TRBD1 (6 bases). CDR1 and CDR2 from the germline V gene are MNHNY and SVGAGI (reference sequence). CDR3 length equals 13 residues. Trimming removed 2 bases from V and 5 bases from J, with 10 bases in between.

The V and J genes are TRBV5-6 and TRBJ1-1; no reliable D call. The length of the CDR3 is 14 residues. Looked up from germline, CDR1 is SGHDT and CDR2 is YYEEEE. V was clipped by 5 bases and J by 6 bases, with 17 bases between them. The CDR3 DNA reads TGTGCCAGCAGACTGGACTCACTTGGCGCTGAAGCTTTCTTT. This codes for CASRLDSLGAEAFF.

The chain employs TRBV7-2 and TRBJ1-2; possible D gene TRBD1, 5 bases. Germline CDR1 SGHTA, CDR2 FQGNSA. V was clipped by 5 bases and J by 5 bases, with 15 bases between them. CDR3 size: 14 residues. CDR3 sequence: CASSPNLGGYGYTF. DNA for the CDR3: TGTGCCAGCAGCCCCAACCTGGGGGGGTATGGCTACACCTTC.

This clone was counted only a few times. The chain combines TRBV11-2 with TRBJ2-7; tentative D call: TRBD2 (7 bases). The length of the CDR3 is 16 residues. Deletions cut 5 bases from V and 6 bases from J, with 23 bases between. Germline values: CDR1 SGHAT, CDR2 FQNNGV. The CDR3 loop reads CASSPPRGGGPGEQYF. CDR3 nucleotide sequence: TGTGCCAGCAGCCCCCCCCGTGGGGGGGGGCCGGGCGAGCAGTACTTC.

This clone was picked up a small number of times. The gene calls are TRBV10-3 and TRBJ1-2, with 8 bases aligning to TRBD1. Trimming took 8 bases from V and 8 from J; bases not matched to a gene: 10. The length of the CDR3 is 13 residues. From germline, CDR1 is ENHRY and CDR2 SYGVKD. CDR3 protein: CAIGTGGLEGYTF. The CDR3 DNA is TGTGCCATCGGGACAGGAGGCCTGGAGGGCTACACCTTC.

The chain is built from TRBV4-1 and TRBJ1-4, with a tentative D call TRBD1 (5 bases). The germline V gene encodes CDR1 MGHRA and CDR2 YSYEKL. The CDR3 runs 15 residues. V lost 5 bases, J lost 5 bases, and 15 bases lay in between. The CDR3 nucleotides read TGCGCCAGCAGCTCTATGCGGGGGACCAATGAAAAACTGTTTTTT. Encoded protein: CASSSMRGTNEKLFF.

The chain joins TRBV7-9 to TRBJ2-2; TRBD2 aligns across 9 bases. V was clipped by 4 bases and J by 0 bases; unmatched bases: 9. The V gene's germline CDR1 is SEHNR and CDR2 FQNEAQ (reference sequence). This CDR3 comprises 18 residues. The CDR3 DNA is TGTGCCAGCAGCTCGACACTAGCGGGCGACCCGAACACCGGGGAGCTGTTTTTT. Protein product: CASSSTLAGDPNTGELFF.

The V call is TRBV2, the J call TRBJ2-3; 13 bases map to TRBD2. Germline V gives CDR1 SNHLY, CDR2 FYNNEI. The CDR3 has 13 amino acids. After removal of 11 bases from V and 4 bases from J, the junction contained 3 bases not matched to a gene. This CDR3 is CAGTSGASDTQYF. The DNA of the CDR3 is TGTGCCGGGACTAGCGGGGCATCAGATACGCAGTATTTT.

In this sample, this clone turned up a few times. This specimen includes other DNA sequences encoding the same CDR3. The chain has TRBV7-9 and TRBJ1-5, with D maybe TRBD1 (5 bases). The CDR3 is 14 amino acids. Looked up from germline, CDR1 is SEHNR and CDR2 is FQNEAQ (reference sequence). Deletions cut 1 base from V and 4 bases from J, with 8 bases between. The CDR3 bases are TGTGCCAGCAGCTTAGGGCAGGGAAATCAGCCCCAGCATTTT. Translation gives CASSLGQGNQPQHF.

The chain carries TRBV7-8 and TRBJ2-7; 11 nucleotides match TRBD1. This CDR3 spans 15 amino acids. Looked up from germline, CDR1 is SGHVS and CDR2 is FQNEAQ. The V segment lost 0 bases and the J segment 2 bases; nucleotides outside the gene matches: 0. CDR3 in DNA: TGTGCCAGCAGCTTAGCGGGACAGGGGGCCTACGAGCAGTACGTC. Protein sequence: CASSLAGQGAYEQYV.

This clone turned up a few times. The rearrangement links TRBV6-5 to TRBJ2-6, with D unclear. The CDR3 covers 13 residues. The germline V gene has CDR1 MNHEY and CDR2 SVGAGI. The V end lost 5 bases, the J end lost 3 bases, and 5 bases lay between the germline ends. For the CDR3, the DNA is TGTGCCAGCAGTGAACTTGGGGCCAACGTCCTGACTTTC. This translates into CASSELGANVLTF.

This clone was detected only once. The chain has TRBV15 and TRBJ2-5, with TRBD2 as a possible D gene (7 bases). CDR3 length: 15 amino acids. The V end was cut by 0 bases, the J end by 7 bases, with 15 bases between. Germline-derived CDR1 and CDR2 are LNHNV and YYDKDF (reference sequence). CDR3 amino acids: CATSRDLGLGGTQYF. The CDR3 nucleotides read TGTGCCACCAGCAGAGATTTAGGACTAGGGGGGACCCAGTACTTC.

This sequence joins TRBV6-5 and TRBJ2-6; weak D call: TRBD2 (5 bases). This CDR3 is 14 amino acids long. The V gene lost 0 bases and the J gene lost 8 bases, with 8 bases spanning the gap. Per germline, CDR1 MNHEY and CDR2 SVGAGI. The chain's CDR3 is CASSYSGGSNVLTF. The CDR3 nucleotides read TGTGCCAGCAGTTACTCTGGAGGTTCCAACGTCCTGACTTTC.

Here the CDR3 DNA reads TGCAGCGTCCTAGGACTAGCGGGGAGCACAGATACGCAGTATTTT. Residues: CSVLGLAGSTDTQYF. J is TRBJ2-3 and V is TRBV29-1, with 12 bases aligning to TRBD2. J gave up 0 bases and V 6 bases, and 4 bases lay outside the gene matches. CDR1 is SQVTM, CDR2 ANQGSEA, per germline. This CDR3 contains 15 residues.